This is a list of T cell receptor beta chains from one sample in a study of shared clonotypes between healthy human individuals. Clones were read by immunoSEQ multiplex PCR, and TCRdb kept only the in-frame ones, dropping some. The sample shows 2 million to 3 million clones, more than 85% of them seen only once. Material: naive CD4+ T cells from PBMCs. The receptor set was obtained from a man aged 18 to 35 in good health. Some clones in this sample may be carry-over from other donors' samples. CDR3s include the opening cysteine and the closing phenylalanine or tryptophan. The D gene is left open where the match is weak. Clone size is stated in some rows and not others, as once, few, many or a class when expanded.

v_gene	abundance	d_gene	j_gene	CDR3nt	CDR3aa
TRBV5-1	once	NA	TRBJ1-2	TGCGCCAGCAGCTTGGGCGCCCGGACGAGACTATATGGCTACACCTTC	CASSLGARTRLYGYTF
TRBV14	NA	NA	TRBJ2-1	TGTGCCAGCAGCGAAGATCTAGGTCATGAGCAGTTCTTC	CASSEDLGHEQFF
TRBV27	NA	NA	TRBJ2-4	TGTGCCAGCAGTCCAACCGACAGAGTAGCCAAAAACATTCAGTACTTC	CASSPTDRVAKNIQYF
TRBV29-1	once	NA	TRBJ2-1	TGCAGCATCCCCGGGACTCCCTGGAAGAATGAGCAGTTCTTC	CSIPGTPWKNEQFF
TRBV9	NA	TRBD1	TRBJ1-5	TGTGCCAGCAGCGCCACCGGGACAGGGGAACAGCCCCAGCATTTT	CASSATGTGEQPQHF
TRBV28	NA	NA	TRBJ1-5	TGTGCCAGCAGTTCGGGTTATCAGCCCCAGCATTTT	CASSSGYQPQHF
TRBV5-1	NA	TRBD2	TRBJ2-1	TGCGCCAGCAGCCTACCAGCGGGAGGGCCTGTTCTGTCCTACAATGAGCAGTTCTTC	CASSLPAGGPVLSYNEQFF
TRBV15	NA	NA	TRBJ2-7	TGTGCCACCAGGTCCCATTCCCTGTCCAGGGGAAACGAGCAGTACTTC	CATRSHSLSRGNEQYF
TRBV10-3	once	TRBD1	TRBJ1-2	TGTGCCATCAGTCCGATCCGGGACAGGGGCAACTATGGCTACACCTTC	CAISPIRDRGNYGYTF
TRBV7-9	NA	NA	TRBJ2-5	TGTGCCAGCAGCTGGGGGTCTGGACAAGAGACCCAGTACTTC	CASSWGSGQETQYF
TRBV18	NA	NA	TRBJ2-6	TGTGCCAGCTCACCACTACCTGGGGCCAACGTCCTGACTTTC	CASSPLPGANVLTF
TRBV4-2	few	NA	TRBJ1-2	TGTGCCAGCAGCCAAGATCTCGCAGGTCAGGGCTATGGCTACACCTTC	CASSQDLAGQGYGYTF
TRBV14	once	NA	TRBJ2-2	TGTGCCAGCAGCCGACTAAGGGGGGCGTCCACCGGGGAGCTGTTTTTT	CASSRLRGASTGELFF
TRBV6-1	NA	NA	TRBJ2-1	TGTGCCAGCAGTGTCGGGGGTAGGTTCCCCTACAATGAGCAGTTCTTC	CASSVGGRFPYNEQFF
TRBV7-2	NA	NA	TRBJ2-1	TGTGCCAGCAGCTTACGGGCTAACGAGCAGTTCTTC	CASSLRANEQFF
TRBV7-2	NA	TRBD1	TRBJ1-2	TGTGCCAGCAGCTTGATTTCTGTGGGACAGGCCTCTAAGTATGGCTACACCTTC	CASSLISVGQASKYGYTF
TRBV5-6	NA	NA	TRBJ1-5	TGTGCCAGCAGCCTGACACCTCGGAATAGCAATCAGCCCCAGCATTTT	CASSLTPRNSNQPQHF
TRBV28	NA	NA	TRBJ1-5	TGTGCCAGCAGTTTTGAAGGGTCCAATAGCAATCAGCCCCAGCATTTT	CASSFEGSNSNQPQHF
TRBV5-4	NA	NA	TRBJ2-1	TGTGCCAGCAGCACAGCGGACTACAATGAGCAGTTCTTC	CASSTADYNEQFF
TRBV7-2	NA	TRBD1	TRBJ1-1	TGTGCCAGCAGCCGGGACAGCACTGAAGCTTTCTTT	CASSRDSTEAFF
TRBV15	NA	TRBD1	TRBJ1-5	TGTGCCACCAGCAGAGATCGGACAGGAAATCAGCCCCAGCATTTT	CATSRDRTGNQPQHF
TRBV7-8	NA	NA	TRBJ2-5	TGTGCCAGCAGCTTAGGTTCGGGGTGGGGAGAGACCCAGTACTTC	CASSLGSGWGETQYF
TRBV5-1	few	TRBD1	TRBJ1-2	TGCGCCAGCAGCCCGGACAGGACAAACTATGGCTACACCTTC	CASSPDRTNYGYTF
TRBV9	NA	TRBD1	TRBJ2-7	TGTGCCAGCAGCCTCCGGGACAGGAGCTCCTACGAGCAGTACTTC	CASSLRDRSSYEQYF
TRBV19	NA	TRBD1	TRBJ1-5	TGTGCCAGTAGCCTTGGACAGGTTAATCAGCCCCAGCATTTT	CASSLGQVNQPQHF
TRBV5-8	NA	TRBD2	TRBJ2-1	TGTGCCAGCAGCTTGGCCGCGACTAGCGGGAGTACCAATGAGCAGTTCTTC	CASSLAATSGSTNEQFF
TRBV6-5	NA	TRBD1	TRBJ2-7	TGTGCCAGCAGTCTATCGACAGGGGGTACCTACGAGCAGTACTTC	CASSLSTGGTYEQYF
TRBV4-3	NA	NA	TRBJ2-5	TGCGCCAGCAGCCAAGGACGGACGAAATTACAAGAGACCCAGTACTTC	CASSQGRTKLQETQYF
TRBV7-9	NA	NA	TRBJ1-1	TGTGCCAGCAGCTTGGGTGGAAGTGGAGCTTTCTTT	CASSLGGSGAFF
TRBV19	once	TRBD1	TRBJ1-5	TGTGCCAGTAGTACCTTTTGGGACAGCCGCAATCAGCCCCAGCATTTT	CASSTFWDSRNQPQHF
TRBV7-2	NA	TRBD1	TRBJ1-5	TGTGCCAGCAGCTTAGTAGGGACAGCAAATCAGCCCCAGCATTTT	CASSLVGTANQPQHF
TRBV4-3	NA	NA	TRBJ2-3	TGCGCCAGCAGCCAAGAAAGAAGCACAGATACGCAGTATTTT	CASSQERSTDTQYF
TRBV28	once	NA	TRBJ2-1	TGTGCCAGCAGTTTAAATGGCATGGAGCAGTTCTTC	CASSLNGMEQFF
TRBV6-4	NA	NA	TRBJ2-3	TGTGCCAGCAGACAATCCAGGAGCAACACAGATACGCAGTATTTT	CASRQSRSNTDTQYF
TRBV2	NA	TRBD2	TRBJ2-7	TGTGCCAGCAGCCCACAGACTAGCGGCGAGCAGTACTTC	CASSPQTSGEQYF
TRBV7-3	NA	NA	TRBJ2-3	TGTGCCAGCAGCTTAACAGGGCATAGCACAGATACGCAGTATTTT	CASSLTGHSTDTQYF
TRBV19	NA	NA	TRBJ1-5	TGTGCCAGTAGTGCCTACGATCAGCCCCAGCATTTT	CASSAYDQPQHF
TRBV5-6	once	NA	TRBJ2-7	TGTGCCAGCAGCTTACAGGCATCCTACGAGCAGTACTTC	CASSLQASYEQYF
TRBV11-2	NA	NA	TRBJ2-2	TGTGCCAGCAGCTCAAAAGACGGCACGAACACCGGGGAGCTGTTTTTT	CASSSKDGTNTGELFF
TRBV10-3	NA	NA	TRBJ2-1	TGTGCCATCAGTGAGTGGCCTGGGGCCGACGTCGGGCAGTTCTTC	CAISEWPGADVGQFF
TRBV5-6	NA	TRBD1	TRBJ1-2	TGTGCCAGCAGCCCGGGACAGTCCTATGGCTACACCTTC	CASSPGQSYGYTF
TRBV5-4	NA	NA	TRBJ2-5	TGTGCCAGCAGCCCCGGGGCGGGCGCCGCACGAGTAGAGACCCAGTACTTC	CASSPGAGAARVETQYF
TRBV15	NA	NA	TRBJ2-1	TGTGCCACCAGCTTGACTCGGGACCCGAGAGGGAATGAGCAGTTCTTC	CATSLTRDPRGNEQFF
TRBV6-1	NA	NA	TRBJ2-5	TGTGCCAGCAGTGAAGAAACAGCCCCGAGAGAGACCCAGTACTTC	CASSEETAPRETQYF
TRBV2	NA	TRBD1	TRBJ1-4	TGTGCCAGCAGTCCAAATGACAGGGGAGCGGAAAAACTGTTTTTT	CASSPNDRGAEKLFF
TRBV9	few	NA	TRBJ1-1	TGTGCCAGCAGCGTGGACACCTTGGGGACTGAAGCTTTCTTT	CASSVDTLGTEAFF
TRBV28	NA	NA	TRBJ1-2	TGTGCCAGCAGTTTCGGGGGGGAGTTCTATGGCTACACCTTC	CASSFGGEFYGYTF
TRBV5-5	NA	NA	TRBJ1-4	TGTGCCAGCAGCTTCCGGCGGTATAATGAAAAACTGTTTTTT	CASSFRRYNEKLFF
TRBV28	NA	NA	TRBJ2-2	TGTGCCAGCACCATAAGGAACACCGGGGAGCTGTTTTTT	CASTIRNTGELFF
TRBV11-2	NA	TRBD2	TRBJ2-1	TGTGCCAGCAGCTTAGTGGCTAGCGGGAATTCAGAGCAGTTCTTC	CASSLVASGNSEQFF
TRBV7-9	once	NA	TRBJ2-3	TGTGCCAGCAGTCTGGGTGGTGGGTTCGATACGCAGTATTTT	CASSLGGGFDTQYF
TRBV2	few	NA	TRBJ2-2	TGTGCCAGCAGTGTCATGGGCACCGGGGAGCTGTTTTTT	CASSVMGTGELFF